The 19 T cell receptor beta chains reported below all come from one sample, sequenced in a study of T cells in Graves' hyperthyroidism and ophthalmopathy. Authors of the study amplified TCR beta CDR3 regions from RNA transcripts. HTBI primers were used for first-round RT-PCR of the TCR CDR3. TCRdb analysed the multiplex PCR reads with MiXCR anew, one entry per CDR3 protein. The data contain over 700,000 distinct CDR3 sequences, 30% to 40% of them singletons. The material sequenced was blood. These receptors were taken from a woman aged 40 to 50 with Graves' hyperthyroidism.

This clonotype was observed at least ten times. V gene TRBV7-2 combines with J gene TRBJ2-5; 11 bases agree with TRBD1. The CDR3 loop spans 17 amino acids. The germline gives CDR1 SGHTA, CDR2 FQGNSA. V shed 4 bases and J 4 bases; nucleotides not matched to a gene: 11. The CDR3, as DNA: TGTGCCAGCAGCTCCCGAGCAGGGGGACAGGGGGTAGAGACCCAGTACTTC. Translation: CASSSRAGGQGVETQYF.

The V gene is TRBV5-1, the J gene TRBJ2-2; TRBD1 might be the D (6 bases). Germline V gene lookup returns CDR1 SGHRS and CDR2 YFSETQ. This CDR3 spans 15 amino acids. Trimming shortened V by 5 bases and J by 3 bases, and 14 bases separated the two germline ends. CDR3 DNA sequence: TGCGCCAGCAGTCAACAGGGAGATTACACCGGGGAGCTGTTTTTT. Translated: CASSQQGDYTGELFF.

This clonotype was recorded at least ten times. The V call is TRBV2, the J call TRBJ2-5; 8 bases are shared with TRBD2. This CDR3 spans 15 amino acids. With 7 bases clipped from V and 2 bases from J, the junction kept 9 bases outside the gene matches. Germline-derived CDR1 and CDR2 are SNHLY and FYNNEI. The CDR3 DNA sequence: TGTGCCAGCAATATCCGGGAGGGCCTACAAGAGACCCAGTACTTC. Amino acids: CASNIREGLQETQYF.

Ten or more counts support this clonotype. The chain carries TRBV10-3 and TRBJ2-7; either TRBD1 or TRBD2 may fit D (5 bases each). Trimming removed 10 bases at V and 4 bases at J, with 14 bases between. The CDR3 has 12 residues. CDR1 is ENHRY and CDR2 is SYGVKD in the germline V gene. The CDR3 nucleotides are TGTGCCACCAGGGACGGTCTTTACGAGCAGTACTTC. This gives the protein CATRDGLYEQYF.

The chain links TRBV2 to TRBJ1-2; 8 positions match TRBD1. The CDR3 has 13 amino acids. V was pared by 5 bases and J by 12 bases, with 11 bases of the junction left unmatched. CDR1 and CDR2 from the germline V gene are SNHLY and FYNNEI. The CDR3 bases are TGTGCCAGCAGTCTCGGACAGGGTGATAGAAACACCTTC. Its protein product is CASSLGQGDRNTF.

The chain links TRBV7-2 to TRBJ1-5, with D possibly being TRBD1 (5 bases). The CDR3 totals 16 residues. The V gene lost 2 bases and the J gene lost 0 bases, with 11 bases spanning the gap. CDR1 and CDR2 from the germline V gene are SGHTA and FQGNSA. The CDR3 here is CASSLYWDVSNQPQHF. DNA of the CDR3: TGTGCCAGCAGCTTATATTGGGACGTTAGCAATCAGCCCCAGCATTTT.

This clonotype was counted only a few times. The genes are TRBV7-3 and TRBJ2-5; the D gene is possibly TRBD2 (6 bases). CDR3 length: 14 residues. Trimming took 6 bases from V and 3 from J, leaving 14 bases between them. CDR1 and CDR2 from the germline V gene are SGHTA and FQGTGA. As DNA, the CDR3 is TGTGCCAGCAGGTCTGGCGGGGAGAAAGAGACCCAGTACTTC. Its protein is CASRSGGEKETQYF.

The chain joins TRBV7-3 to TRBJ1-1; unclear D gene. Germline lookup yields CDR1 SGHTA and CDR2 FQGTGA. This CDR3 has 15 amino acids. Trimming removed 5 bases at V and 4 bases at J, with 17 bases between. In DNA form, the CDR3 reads TGTGCCAGCAGCCCCACCACAGCGACGCTCACTGAAGCTTTCTTT. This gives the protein CASSPTTATLTEAFF.

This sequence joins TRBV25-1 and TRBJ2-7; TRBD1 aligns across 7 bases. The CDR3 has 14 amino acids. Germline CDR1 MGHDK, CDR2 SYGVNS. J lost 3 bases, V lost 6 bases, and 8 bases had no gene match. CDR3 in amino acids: CASSQDRFGYEQYF. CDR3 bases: TGTGCCAGCAGCCAGGACAGGTTCGGCTACGAGCAGTACTTC.

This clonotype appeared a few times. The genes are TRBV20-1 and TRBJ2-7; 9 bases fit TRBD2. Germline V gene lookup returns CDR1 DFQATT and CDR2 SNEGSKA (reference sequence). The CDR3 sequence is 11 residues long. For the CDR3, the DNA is TGCAGGGGCAGCGGGGGGAACGAGCAGTACTTC. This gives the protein CRGSGGNEQYF.

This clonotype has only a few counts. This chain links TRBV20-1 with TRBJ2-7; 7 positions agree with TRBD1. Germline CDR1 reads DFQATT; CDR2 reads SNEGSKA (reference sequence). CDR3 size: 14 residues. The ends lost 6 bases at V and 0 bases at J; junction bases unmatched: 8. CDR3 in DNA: TGCAGTGCCCATAGGACAGGACTCTCCTACGAGCAGTACTTC. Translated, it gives CSAHRTGLSYEQYF.

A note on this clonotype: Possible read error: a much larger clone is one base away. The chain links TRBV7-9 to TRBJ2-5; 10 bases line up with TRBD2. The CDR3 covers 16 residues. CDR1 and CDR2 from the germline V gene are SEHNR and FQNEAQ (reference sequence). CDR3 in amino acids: CASSFQSGSGGETQHF. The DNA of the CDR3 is TGTGCCAGCAGCTTCCAGAGCGGGAGCGGGGGGGAGACCCAGCACTTC.

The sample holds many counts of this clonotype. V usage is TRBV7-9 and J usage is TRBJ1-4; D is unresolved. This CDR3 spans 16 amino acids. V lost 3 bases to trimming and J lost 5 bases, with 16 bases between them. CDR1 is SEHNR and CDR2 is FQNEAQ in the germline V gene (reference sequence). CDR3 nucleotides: TGTGCCAGCAGCTTCGGTAATACGGACCAAAATGAAAAACTGTTTTTT. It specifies CASSFGNTDQNEKLFF.

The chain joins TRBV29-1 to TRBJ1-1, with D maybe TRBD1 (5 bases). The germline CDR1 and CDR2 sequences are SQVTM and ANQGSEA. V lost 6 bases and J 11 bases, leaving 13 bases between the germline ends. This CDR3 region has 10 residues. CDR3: CSVGGGTAFF. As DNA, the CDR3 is TGCAGCGTGGGGGGGGGAACGGCTTTCTTT.

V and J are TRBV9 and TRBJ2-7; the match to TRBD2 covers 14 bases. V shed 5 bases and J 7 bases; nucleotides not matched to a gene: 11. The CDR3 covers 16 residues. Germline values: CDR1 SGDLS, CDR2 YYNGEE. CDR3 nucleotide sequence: TGTGCCAGCAGTCTGACTAGCGGGAGGGTCATAGGTGAGCAGTACTTC. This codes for CASSLTSGRVIGEQYF. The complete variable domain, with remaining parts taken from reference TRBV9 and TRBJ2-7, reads DSGVTQTPKHLITATGQRVTLRCSPRSGDLSVYWYQQSLDQGLQFLIQYYNGEERAKGNILERFSAQQFPDLHSELNLSSLELGDSALYFCASSLTSGRVIGEQYFGPGTRLTVT.

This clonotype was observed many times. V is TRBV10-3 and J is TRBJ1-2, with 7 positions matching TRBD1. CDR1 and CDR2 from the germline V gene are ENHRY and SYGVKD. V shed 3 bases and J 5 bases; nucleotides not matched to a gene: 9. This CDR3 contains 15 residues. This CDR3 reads CAISDSKQGKYGYTF. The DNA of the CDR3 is TGTGCCATCAGTGACTCAAAACAGGGGAAGTATGGCTACACCTTC.

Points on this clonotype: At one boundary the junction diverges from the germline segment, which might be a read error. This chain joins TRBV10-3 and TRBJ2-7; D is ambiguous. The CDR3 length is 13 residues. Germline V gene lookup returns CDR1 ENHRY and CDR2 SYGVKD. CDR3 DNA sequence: TGTGCCAGCAGTGTTAGCTTGGGCTACGAGCAGTACTTC. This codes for CASSVSLGYEQYF.

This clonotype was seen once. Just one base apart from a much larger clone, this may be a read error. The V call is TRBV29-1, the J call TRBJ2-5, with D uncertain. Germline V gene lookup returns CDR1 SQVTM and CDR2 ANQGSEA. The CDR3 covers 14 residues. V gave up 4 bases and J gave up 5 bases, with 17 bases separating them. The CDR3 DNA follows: TGCAGCGTTGCCCGGGCAACTGGGTGGGAGACCCAGTACTTC. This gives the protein CSVARATGWETQYF.

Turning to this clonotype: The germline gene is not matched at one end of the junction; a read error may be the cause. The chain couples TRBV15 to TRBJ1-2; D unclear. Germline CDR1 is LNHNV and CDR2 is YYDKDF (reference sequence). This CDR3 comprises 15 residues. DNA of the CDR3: TGCGCCACCAGCAGAGATGAAATGGCTAACTATGGCTACACCTTC. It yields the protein CATSRDEMANYGYTF.